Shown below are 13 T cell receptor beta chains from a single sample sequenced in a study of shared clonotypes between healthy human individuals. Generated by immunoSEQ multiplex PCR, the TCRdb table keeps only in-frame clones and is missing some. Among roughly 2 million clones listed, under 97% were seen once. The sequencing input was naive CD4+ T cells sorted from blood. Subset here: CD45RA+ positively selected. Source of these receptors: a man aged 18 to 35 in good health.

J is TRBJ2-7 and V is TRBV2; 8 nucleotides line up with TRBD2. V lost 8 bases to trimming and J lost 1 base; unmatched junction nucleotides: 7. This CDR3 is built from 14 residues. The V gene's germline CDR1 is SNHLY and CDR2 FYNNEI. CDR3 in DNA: TGTGCCAGCCGCCCTAGCGGGCTATCCTACGAGCAGTACTTC. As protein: CASRPSGLSYEQYF.

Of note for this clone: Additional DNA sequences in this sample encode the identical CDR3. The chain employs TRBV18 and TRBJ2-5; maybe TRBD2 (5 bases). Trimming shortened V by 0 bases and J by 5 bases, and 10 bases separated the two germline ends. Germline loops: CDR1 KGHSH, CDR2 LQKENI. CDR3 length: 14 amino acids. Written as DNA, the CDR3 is TGTGCCAGCTCACCACCATCCGGGGTGGAGACCCAGTACTTC. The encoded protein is CASSPPSGVETQYF.

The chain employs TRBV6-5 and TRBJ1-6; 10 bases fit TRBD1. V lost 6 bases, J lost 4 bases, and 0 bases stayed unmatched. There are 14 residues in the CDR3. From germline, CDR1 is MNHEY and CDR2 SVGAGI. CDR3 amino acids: CASRGQGYNSPLHF. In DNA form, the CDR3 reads TGTGCCAGCAGGGGACAGGGGTATAATTCACCCCTCCACTTT.

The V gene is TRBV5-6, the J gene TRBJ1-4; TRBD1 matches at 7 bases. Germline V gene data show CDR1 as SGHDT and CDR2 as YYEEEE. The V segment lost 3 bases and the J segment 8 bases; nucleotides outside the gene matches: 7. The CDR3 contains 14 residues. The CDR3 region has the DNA TGTGCCAGCAGCTGGGCAGGGGGTGGGGAAAAACTGTTTTTT. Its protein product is CASSWAGGGEKLFF.

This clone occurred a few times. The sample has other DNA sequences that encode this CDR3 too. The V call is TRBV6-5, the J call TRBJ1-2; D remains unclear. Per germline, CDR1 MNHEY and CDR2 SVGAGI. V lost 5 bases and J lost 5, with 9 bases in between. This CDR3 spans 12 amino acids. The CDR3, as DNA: TGTGCCAGCAGTACCTCCGGGTATGGCTACACCTTC. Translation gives CASSTSGYGYTF.

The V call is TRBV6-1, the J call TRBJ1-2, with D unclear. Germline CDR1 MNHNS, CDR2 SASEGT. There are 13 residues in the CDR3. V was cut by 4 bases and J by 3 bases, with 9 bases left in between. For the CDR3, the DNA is TGTGCCAGCAGTGCAACGGCGGACTATGGCTACACCTTC. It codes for CASSATADYGYTF.

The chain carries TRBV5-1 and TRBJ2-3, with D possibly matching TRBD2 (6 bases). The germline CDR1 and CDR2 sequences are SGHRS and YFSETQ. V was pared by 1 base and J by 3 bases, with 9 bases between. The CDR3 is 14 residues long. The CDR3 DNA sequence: TGCGCCAGCAGCTTGCAACGGGAGACAGATACGCAGTATTTT. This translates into CASSLQRETDTQYF.

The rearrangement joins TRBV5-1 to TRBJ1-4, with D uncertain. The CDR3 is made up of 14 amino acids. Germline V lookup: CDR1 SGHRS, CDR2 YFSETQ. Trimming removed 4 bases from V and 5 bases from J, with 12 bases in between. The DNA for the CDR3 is TGCGCCAGCAGCCCGGTCAGGCTAAATGAAAAACTGTTTTTT. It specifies CASSPVRLNEKLFF. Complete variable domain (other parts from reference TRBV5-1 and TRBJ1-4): KAGVTQTPRYLIKTRGQQVTLSCSPISGHRSVSWYQQTPGQGLQFLFEYFSETQRNKGNFPGRFSGRQFSNSRSEMNVSTLELGDSALYLCASSPVRLNEKLFFGSGTQLSVL.

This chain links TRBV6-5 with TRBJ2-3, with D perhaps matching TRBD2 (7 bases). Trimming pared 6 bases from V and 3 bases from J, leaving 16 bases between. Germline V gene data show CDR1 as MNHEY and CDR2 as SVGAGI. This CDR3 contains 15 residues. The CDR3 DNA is TGTGCCAGCAGAGGGGGGGGCTTAGGTACAGATACGCAGTATTTT. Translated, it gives CASRGGGLGTDTQYF.

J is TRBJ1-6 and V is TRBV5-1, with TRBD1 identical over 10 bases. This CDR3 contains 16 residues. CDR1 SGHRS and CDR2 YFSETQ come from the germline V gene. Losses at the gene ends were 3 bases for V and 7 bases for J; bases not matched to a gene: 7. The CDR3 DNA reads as TGCGCCAGCAGCTCTACGGGACAGGGGCGCAATTCACCCCTCCACTTT. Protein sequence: CASSSTGQGRNSPLHF.

CDR3 residues: CASSSGGPGNTIYF. CDR3 coding DNA: TGTGCCAGCAGCTCAGGTGGCCCTGGAAACACCATATATTTT. The rearrangement joins TRBV11-3 to TRBJ1-3; no definite D call. Germline lookup yields CDR1 SGHNT and CDR2 YENEEA. Trimming stripped 4 bases from V and 2 bases from J, with 9 bases between. The CDR3 extends over 14 amino acids.

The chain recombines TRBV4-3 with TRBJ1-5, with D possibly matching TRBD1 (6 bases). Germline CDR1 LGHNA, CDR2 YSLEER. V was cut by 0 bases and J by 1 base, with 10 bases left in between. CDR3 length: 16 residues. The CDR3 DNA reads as TGCGCCAGCAGCCAAGATCTGGGACAAAGCAATCAGCCCCAGCATTTT. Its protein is CASSQDLGQSNQPQHF.

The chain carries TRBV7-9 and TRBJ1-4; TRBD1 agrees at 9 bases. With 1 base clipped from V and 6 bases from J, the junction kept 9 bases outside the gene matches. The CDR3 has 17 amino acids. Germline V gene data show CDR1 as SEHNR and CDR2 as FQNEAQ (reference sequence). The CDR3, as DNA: TGTGCCAGCAGCTTAGGTTGGTCGGGGACAGGGCATGAAAAACTGTTTTTT. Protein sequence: CASSLGWSGTGHEKLFF. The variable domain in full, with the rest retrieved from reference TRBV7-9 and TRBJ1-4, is DTGVSQNPRHKITKRGQNVTFRCDPISEHNRLYWYRQTLGQGPEFLTYFQNEAQLEKSRLLSDRFSAERPKGSFSTLEIQRTEQGDSAMYLCASSLGWSGTGHEKLFFGSGTQLSVL.